Listed here are 25 T cell receptor beta chains from one sample, sequenced in a study of Graves' ophthalmopathy and Graves' hyperthyroidism. Investigators amplified TCR beta CDR3 regions from RNA transcripts. HTBI primers primed a first-round RT-PCR, and a second-round multiplex PCR followed. TCRdb re-derived calls from the multiplex PCR reads in MiXCR, one entry per CDR3 protein. The table records 150,000 to 200,000 distinct CDR3 sequences, over 35% of them present only once. Sequencing input: peripheral blood. The receptors here all came from a woman aged 35 to 49 with Graves' ophthalmopathy.

This clonotype was observed many times. This chain joins TRBV10-3 and TRBJ2-7; 8 nucleotides align to TRBD1. The germline gives CDR1 ENHRY, CDR2 SYGVKD. The CDR3 has 14 residues. V lost 4 bases and J lost 2; bases outside the gene matches: 4. The CDR3 here is CAISGGTGAYEQYF. The CDR3 DNA sequence: TGTGCCATCAGTGGGGGGACAGGTGCCTACGAGCAGTACTTC.

In its sample, this clonotype was seen many times. V and J are TRBV12-3 or TRBV12-4 and TRBJ2-3; possibly TRBD1 for D (6 bases). Trimming pared 6 bases from V and 0 bases from J, leaving 16 bases between. This CDR3 has 16 amino acids. The CDR3 protein is CASRSTGEASTDTQYF. CDR3 coding DNA: TGTGCCAGCAGGTCGACAGGAGAGGCTAGCACAGATACGCAGTATTTT.

The CDR3 coding sequence is TGTGCCAGCAGTGATTTGGCGGGAGGGGGGTACGAGCAGTACTTC. Protein sequence: CASSDLAGGGYEQYF. The chain joins TRBV6-1 to TRBJ2-7, with 9 bases fitting TRBD2. Germline values: CDR1 MNHNS, CDR2 SASEGT. Germline trimming cut 3 bases from V and 4 bases from J; bases unmatched to any gene: 7. The CDR3 sequence is 15 residues long.

The J gene is TRBJ2-4, the V gene TRBV12-3 or TRBV12-4, with D possibly being TRBD1 (5 bases). The CDR3 loop spans 17 amino acids. The V gene lost 7 bases and the J gene lost 3 bases, with 22 bases spanning the gap. CDR3 coding DNA: TGTGCCAGCACCCAAATTCAGGGCAGGGTGGGCAAAAACATTCAGTACTTC. Residues: CASTQIQGRVGKNIQYF.

This clonotype appeared many times. The chain is built from TRBV5-1 and TRBJ2-2, with D possibly being TRBD2 (5 bases). The V gene's germline CDR1 is SGHRS and CDR2 YFSETQ. V was pared by 4 bases and J by 6 bases, with 13 bases between. The CDR3 totals 14 residues. CDR3 nucleotides: TGCGCCAGCAGCCTAAATAGCGATTCCGGGGAGCTGTTTTTT. Its translation: CASSLNSDSGELFF.

The chain recombines TRBV6-1 with TRBJ1-1, with D possibly being TRBD1 (6 bases). CDR3 length: 12 residues. From germline, CDR1 is MNHNS and CDR2 SASEGT. The germline V and J ends were trimmed by 6 bases and 7 bases, with 12 bases remaining between them. CDR3 sequence reads: CASRRGGIEAFF. DNA of the CDR3: TGTGCCAGCAGGAGGGGGGGGATTGAAGCTTTCTTT.

The genes are TRBV7-8 and TRBJ1-2; D uncertain. CDR3 length: 13 amino acids. V gave up 1 base and J gave up 8 bases, with 11 bases separating them. Germline V lookup: CDR1 SGHVS, CDR2 FQNEAQ. CDR3 nucleotides: TGTGCCAGCAGCTTAGACTGGGAAAGAGGCTACACCTTC. Translated: CASSLDWERGYTF.

This clonotype occurred many times. This chain links TRBV28 with TRBJ2-5; 9 bases fit TRBD2. The CDR3 runs to 15 residues. Germline-derived CDR1 and CDR2 are MDHEN and SYDVKM. The V and J ends lost 1 base and 5 bases, in that order; junction bases with no gene match: 5. The CDR3 spells CASSLFASGEETQYF. DNA for the CDR3: TGTGCCAGCAGTTTATTTGCTAGCGGGGAGGAGACCCAGTACTTC.

This clonotype was observed a handful of times. In DNA form, the CDR3 reads TGTGCCAGCAGGAGACAGGGGACGAACACTGAAGCTTTCTTT. This encodes CASRRQGTNTEAFF. This rearrangement joins TRBV2 to TRBJ1-1, with 8 bases lining up with TRBD1. This CDR3 is 14 amino acids long. From germline, CDR1 is SNHLY and CDR2 FYNNEI. The V segment lost 6 bases and the J segment 1 base; nucleotides outside the gene matches: 4.

The rearrangement links TRBV12-3 or TRBV12-4 to TRBJ1-1, with 9 bases fitting TRBD1. J lost 6 bases, V lost 6 bases, and 8 bases had no gene match. This CDR3 region has 14 residues. This chain's CDR3 is CASSSLGQGPEAFF. The CDR3 DNA follows: TGTGCCAGCAGCTCCCTGGGACAGGGTCCTGAAGCTTTCTTT.

The chain couples TRBV11-2 to TRBJ1-1; TRBD1 might be the D (5 bases). In germline, CDR1 is SGHAT, CDR2 FQNNGV. The CDR3 has 15 amino acids. The V end was cut by 7 bases, the J end by 5 bases, with 20 bases between. The CDR3 loop is CASTLGAGRETEAFF. Here the CDR3 DNA reads TGTGCCAGCACCCTAGGGGCGGGTAGGGAGACTGAAGCTTTCTTT.

The CDR3 nucleotides are TGTGCCAGCCCAGGGCAAGACACCGGGGAGCTGTTTTTT. Amino acid sequence: CASPGQDTGELFF. The rearrangement uses TRBV6-1 and TRBJ2-2; tentative D call: TRBD1 (5 bases). Germline CDR1 and CDR2: MNHNS and SASEGT. This CDR3 has 13 amino acids. Trimming stripped 8 bases from V and 3 bases from J, with 10 bases between.

This clonotype came up a few times. The chain is built from TRBV28 and TRBJ1-5; TRBD1 is a possible D gene (6 bases). The germline V gene encodes CDR1 MDHEN and CDR2 SYDVKM. There are 14 residues in the CDR3. V lost 5 bases and J 4 bases, leaving 12 bases between the germline ends. This CDR3 is CASSDGGPNQPQHF. CDR3 coding DNA: TGTGCCAGCAGTGACGGGGGGCCGAATCAGCCCCAGCATTTT.

The chain recombines TRBV6-2 or TRBV6-3 with TRBJ2-7, with 9 bases lining up with TRBD1. This CDR3 contains 14 residues. Germline V gene sequence: CDR1 MNHEY, CDR2 SVGEGT. The ends lost 6 bases at V and 7 bases at J; junction bases unmatched: 10. The CDR3 loop is CASSMTGGLAEQYF. The CDR3 bases are TGTGCCAGCAGCATGACAGGGGGACTCGCAGAGCAGTACTTC.

This chain links TRBV11-2 with TRBJ1-1; perhaps TRBD1 as D (6 bases). V was shortened by 1 base and J by 10 bases, with 10 bases between the two germline ends. CDR1 and CDR2 (germline): SGHAT, FQNNGV. The CDR3 is 12 amino acids. CDR3 sequence: CASSLGGAGAFF. In DNA form, the CDR3 reads TGTGCCAGCAGCTTAGGGGGGGCTGGAGCTTTCTTT.

At least ten counts were recorded for this clonotype. This CDR3 reads CASSLGGGLETEAFF. In DNA form, the CDR3 reads TGTGCCAGCAGCTTAGGGGGGGGGCTGGAGACTGAAGCTTTCTTT. The V call is TRBV7-2, the J call TRBJ1-1; tentatively, D is TRBD1 (6 bases). Germline V CDR1 and CDR2: SGHTA, FQGNSA. The CDR3 has 15 amino acids. V shed 1 base and J shed 5 bases, with 14 bases lying between them.

The V call is TRBV6-1, the J call TRBJ1-5; no clear D. Trimming left V 6 bases short and J 0 bases short, with 12 bases between. CDR3 length equals 15 residues. The germline V gene encodes CDR1 MNHNS and CDR2 SASEGT. The CDR3 sequence is CASRTANLSNQPQHF. The CDR3 nucleotides read TGTGCCAGCAGGACGGCAAATCTTAGCAATCAGCCCCAGCATTTT.

This clonotype was recorded many times. The V and J genes are TRBV12-3 or TRBV12-4 and TRBJ2-4; D is perhaps TRBD2 (5 bases). Trimming took off 7 bases at V and 0 bases at J, with 13 bases between the two ends. The CDR3 consists of 15 residues. The DNA for the CDR3 is TGTGCCAGCACCATGGCCGGGATAGCCAAAAACATTCAGTACTTC. Translation gives CASTMAGIAKNIQYF.

This clonotype was seen repeatedly, ten times or more. The V call is TRBV6-2 or TRBV6-3, the J call TRBJ2-7; 9 positions agree with TRBD2. The CDR3 is made up of 17 amino acids. The germline V gene has CDR1 MNHEY and CDR2 SVGEGT. V lost 0 bases, J lost 4 bases, and 10 bases stayed unmatched. This CDR3 is CASSYSRAGGFQYEQYF. DNA of the CDR3: TGTGCCAGCAGTTACTCGAGGGCGGGAGGGTTCCAATACGAGCAGTACTTC.

This clonotype was seen ten or more times. The chain couples TRBV4-1 to TRBJ1-5; D is ambiguous. There are 12 residues in the CDR3. Trimming shortened V by 0 bases and J by 11 bases, and 8 bases separated the two germline ends. In germline, CDR1 is MGHRA, CDR2 YSYEKL. CDR3 bases: TGCGCCAGCAGCCAAGATGCCTCGTCCCAGCATTTT. It is translated as CASSQDASSQHF.

The chain links TRBV2 to TRBJ2-7; TRBD1 aligns across 9 bases. There are 14 residues in the CDR3. The germline gives CDR1 SNHLY, CDR2 FYNNEI. Germline trimming cut 7 bases from V and 5 bases from J; bases unmatched to any gene: 9. The CDR3 reads CASTAGTGIDEQYF. DNA of the CDR3: TGTGCCAGCACCGCCGGGACAGGGATCGACGAGCAGTACTTC.

Concerning this clonotype itself: A read error may account for a junction end that differs from germline. The chain has TRBV20-1 and TRBJ2-7; 13 bases align to TRBD2. CDR1 and CDR2 (germline): DFQATT, SNEGSKA (reference sequence). The CDR3 is 15 amino acids. The CDR3: CSGRPLAGGFGERYF. Written as DNA, the CDR3 is TGCAGTGGTAGACCACTAGCGGGAGGGTTCGGAGAGCGGTACTTC.

The sample holds many counts of this clonotype. The V and J genes are TRBV11-2 and TRBJ2-5; no clear D. Germline CDR1 SGHAT, CDR2 FQNNGV. V dropped 8 bases and J dropped 5 bases, with 9 bases sitting between them. This CDR3 is 11 amino acids long. In DNA, the CDR3 is TGTGCCAGCCTCGAGGCGGAGACCCAGTACTTC. This codes for CASLEAETQYF.

In its sample, this clonotype was seen many times. The J gene is TRBJ1-2, the V gene TRBV20-1, with unresolved D. V was shortened by 1 base and J by 8 bases, with 17 bases between the two germline ends. The CDR3 covers 14 residues. CDR1 is DFQATT and CDR2 is SNEGSKA in the germline V gene (reference sequence). The CDR3 sequence: CSARVWATQEGYTF. CDR3 DNA sequence: TGCAGTGCTAGAGTGTGGGCCACTCAGGAGGGCTACACCTTC.

This clonotype appeared a single time. V usage is TRBV24-1 and J usage is TRBJ2-2; TRBD1 matches 7 bases. Looked up from germline, CDR1 is KGHDR and CDR2 is SFDVKD. The CDR3 is made up of 14 amino acids. V shed 4 bases and J 8 bases; nucleotides not matched to a gene: 6. This CDR3 is CATSEGQRLGELFF. CDR3 in DNA: TGTGCCACCAGTGAGGGACAGAGGTTAGGGGAGCTGTTTTTT.